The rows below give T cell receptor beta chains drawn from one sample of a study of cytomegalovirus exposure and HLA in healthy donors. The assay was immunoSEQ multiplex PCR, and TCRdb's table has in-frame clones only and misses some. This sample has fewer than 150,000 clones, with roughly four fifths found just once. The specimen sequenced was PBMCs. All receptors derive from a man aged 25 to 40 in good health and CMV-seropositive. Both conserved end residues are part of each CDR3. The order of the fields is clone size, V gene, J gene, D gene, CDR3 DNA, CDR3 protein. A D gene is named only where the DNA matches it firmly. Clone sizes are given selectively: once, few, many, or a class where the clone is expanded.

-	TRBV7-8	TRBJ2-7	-	TGTGCCAGCAGCTTACAGCCTGGATGGGCCCCCTACGAGCAGTACTTC	CASSLQPGWAPYEQYF
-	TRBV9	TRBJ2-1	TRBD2	TGTGCCAGCAGCGCCCCAACCCCGACTAGCGGGGGGGCCGGCAATGAGCAGTTCTTC	CASSAPTPTSGGAGNEQFF
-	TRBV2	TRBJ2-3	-	TGTGCCAGCATGGGACTCATGAACACAGATACGCAGTATTTT	CASMGLMNTDTQYF
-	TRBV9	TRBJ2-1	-	TGTGCCAGCAGCGCCCAACAGGGTAATGAGCAGTTCTTC	CASSAQQGNEQFF
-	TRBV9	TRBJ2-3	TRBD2	TGTGCCAGCAGCGGAAGCCAGGGACTAGGAGCCTTTAGCACAGATACGCAGTATTTT	CASSGSQGLGAFSTDTQYF
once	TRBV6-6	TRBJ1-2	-	TGTGCCAGCAGTTACGGCAATGAAGGAGGTGGCTACACCTTC	CASSYGNEGGGYTF
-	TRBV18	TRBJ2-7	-	TGTGCCAGCTCACCCGAGGGAAAAGGGTACGAGCAGTACTTC	CASSPEGKGYEQYF
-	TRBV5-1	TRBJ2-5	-	TGCGCCAGCAGCTTTAAAGAGACCCAGTACTTC	CASSFKETQYF
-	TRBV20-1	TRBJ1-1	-	TGCAGTGCTACCCAGGGCACTGAAGCTTTCTTT	CSATQGTEAFF
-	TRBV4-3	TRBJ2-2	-	TGCGCCAGCAGCCAAGGCGATAAAAGCGGGGAGCTGTTTTTT	CASSQGDKSGELFF
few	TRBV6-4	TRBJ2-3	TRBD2	TGTGCCAGCAGTGAAAGCGGGGGGGCCACAGATACGCAGTATTTT	CASSESGGATDTQYF
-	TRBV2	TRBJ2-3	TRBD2	TGTGCCAGCAGTGTCCTAGCGGGGGGGAGATTGGATACGCAGTATTTT	CASSVLAGGRLDTQYF
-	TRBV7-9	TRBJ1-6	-	TGTGCCAGCAGCTTAGGCAGGGACTATAATTCACCCCTCCACTTT	CASSLGRDYNSPLHF
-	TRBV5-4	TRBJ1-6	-	TGTGCCAGCAGCTTGGAGAGGGGGAGATCACCCCTCCACTTT	CASSLERGRSPLHF
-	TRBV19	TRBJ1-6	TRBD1	TGTGCCAGTAGTATCCAGGGACAGGGAAGTTCACCCCTCCACTTT	CASSIQGQGSSPLHF
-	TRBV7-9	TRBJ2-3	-	TGTGCCAGCAGCTTATGGGCTACCACAGATACGCAGTATTTT	CASSLWATTDTQYF
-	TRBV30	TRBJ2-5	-	TGTGCCTGGAGTGCAGGGGTTGGTACCCAGTACTTC	CAWSAGVGTQYF
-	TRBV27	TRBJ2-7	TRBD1	TGTGCCAGCAGTTTCGAACAGGGGGGACGGTACGAGCAGTACTTC	CASSFEQGGRYEQYF
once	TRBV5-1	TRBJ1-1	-	TGCGCCAGCAGCTCCGGGGTCCTATCCCTGAACACTGAAGCTTTCTTT	CASSSGVLSLNTEAFF
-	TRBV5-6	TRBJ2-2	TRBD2	TGTGCCAGCATCCTAGCGGGGGTGAACACCGGGGAGCTGTTTTTT	CASILAGVNTGELFF
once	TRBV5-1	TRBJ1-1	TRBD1	TGCGCCAGCAGCAATGACAGGGCGTTGTCGGTCGCTGAAGCTTTCTTT	CASSNDRALSVAEAFF
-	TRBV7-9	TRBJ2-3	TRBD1	TGTGCCAGCAGCGCAGGGGGCCGGGACGCGGCAGATACGCAGTATTTT	CASSAGGRDAADTQYF
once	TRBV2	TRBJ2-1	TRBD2	TGTGCCAGCAGGCTAGCGGGGGGGTATGAGCAGTTCTTC	CASRLAGGYEQFF
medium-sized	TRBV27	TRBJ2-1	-	TGTGCCATCTCTAGACGCGGTTCTCCTTCCTACAATGAGCAGTTCTTC	CAISRRGSPSYNEQFF
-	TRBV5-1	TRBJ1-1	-	TGCGCCAGCAGCCAGGGGTGGGGGAACACTGAAGCTTTCTTT	CASSQGWGNTEAFF
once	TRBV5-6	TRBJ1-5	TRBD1	TGTGCCAGCAGCTTGCGGGCCAGGGGGTACAATCAGCCCCAGCATTTT	CASSLRARGYNQPQHF
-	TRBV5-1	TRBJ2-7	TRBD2	TGCGCCAGCAGCCTCACTAGCGGCGCCTACGAGCAGTACTTC	CASSLTSGAYEQYF
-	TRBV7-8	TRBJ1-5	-	TGTGCCAGCAGCCCAACAGGGCCGGGGAGCAATCAGCCCCAGCATTTT	CASSPTGPGSNQPQHF
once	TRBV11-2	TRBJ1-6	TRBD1	TGTGCCAGCAGCTTAGAGGCAGGGGGAAATAATTCACCCCTCCACTTT	CASSLEAGGNNSPLHF
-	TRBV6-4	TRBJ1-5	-	TGTGCCAGCAGTGACTCCGGGGGGCGCGGGAAGGATCAGCCCCGGCATTTT	CASSDSGGRGKDQPRHF
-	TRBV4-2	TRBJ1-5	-	TGTGCCAGCAGCCACCCCGGCCGGGGGGATCAGCCCCAGCATTTT	CASSHPGRGDQPQHF
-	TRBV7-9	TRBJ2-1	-	TGTGCCAGCAGCTCCTCTAGAATCGCCTACAATGAGCAGTTCTTC	CASSSSRIAYNEQFF
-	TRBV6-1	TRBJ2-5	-	TGTGCCAGCAGTCCCGCATTGACTTACCAAGAGACCCAGTACTTC	CASSPALTYQETQYF
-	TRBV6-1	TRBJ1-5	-	TGTGCCAGCAGTGATGGGGCAGGGATGAGCAATCAGCCCCAGCATTTT	CASSDGAGMSNQPQHF
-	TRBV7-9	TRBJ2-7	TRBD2	TGTGCCAGCAGCCAAAGCGGGGGAGCCTACGAGCAGTACTTC	CASSQSGGAYEQYF
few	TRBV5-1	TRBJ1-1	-	TGCGCCAGCAGCTTGGACGGAGCGGTCACTGAAGCTTTCTTT	CASSLDGAVTEAFF
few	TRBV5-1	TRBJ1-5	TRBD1	TGCGCCAGCAGCTCGACAGGGGATAGCAATCAGCCCCAGCATTTT	CASSSTGDSNQPQHF
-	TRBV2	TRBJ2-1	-	TGTGCCAGCAGTGAGATGCGCTCCTACAATGAGCAGTTCTTC	CASSEMRSYNEQFF
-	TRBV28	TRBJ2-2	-	TGTGCCAGCAGTTTAGGACAGTTACATGCCACCGGGGAGCTGTTTTTT	CASSLGQLHATGELFF
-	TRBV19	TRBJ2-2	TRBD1	TGTGCCAGTAGTATGGGGACAGGTTCGGCCGGGGAGCTGTTTTTT	CASSMGTGSAGELFF
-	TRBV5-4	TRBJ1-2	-	TGTGCCAGCAGCTTGACAGTGAACTATGGCTACACCTTC	CASSLTVNYGYTF
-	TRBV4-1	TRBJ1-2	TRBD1	TGCGCCACCCGTCAGACAGGGGTCTATGGCTACACCTTC	CATRQTGVYGYTF
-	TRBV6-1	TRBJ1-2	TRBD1	TGTGCCAGCAGTACGACAGGGAATGGCTACACCTTC	CASSTTGNGYTF
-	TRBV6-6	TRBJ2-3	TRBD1	TGTGCCAGCAGTTACCCCGGGACAGGGGGCACAGATACGCAGTATTTT	CASSYPGTGGTDTQYF
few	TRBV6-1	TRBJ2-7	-	TGTGCCAGCAGTGAAGCTTGGGGGACTTCCTACGAGCAGTACTTC	CASSEAWGTSYEQYF
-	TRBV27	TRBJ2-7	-	TGTGCCAGCAGTTCCAGAGACAGGCCTCTCTCCGAGCAGTACTTC	CASSSRDRPLSEQYF
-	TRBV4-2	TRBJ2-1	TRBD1	TGTGCCAGCAGCCCAGAACCGACAGGGGGTTATTACAATGAGCAGTTCTTC	CASSPEPTGGYYNEQFF
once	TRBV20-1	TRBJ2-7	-	TGCAGTGCTAGAGCGGGAAGCGAGCAGTACTTC	CSARAGSEQYF
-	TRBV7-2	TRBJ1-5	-	TGTGCCAGCAGCCTCATGAGCGGTCTTAGCAATCAGCCCCAGCATTTT	CASSLMSGLSNQPQHF
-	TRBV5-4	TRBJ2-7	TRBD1	TGTGCCAGCAGCCTCCCGACAGGGTTGGAATCCTACGAGCAGTACTTC	CASSLPTGLESYEQYF
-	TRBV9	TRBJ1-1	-	TGTGCCAGCAGCCCCCGGGACAACATGAACACTGAAGCTTTCTTT	CASSPRDNMNTEAFF
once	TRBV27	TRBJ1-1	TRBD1	TGTGCCAGCAGTTTTTACAGGGGATCTGAAGCTTTCTTT	CASSFYRGSEAFF
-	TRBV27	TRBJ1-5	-	TGTGCCAGCAGTTTCGGGGATAGCAATCAGCCCCAGCATTTT	CASSFGDSNQPQHF
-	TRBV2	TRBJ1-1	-	TGTGCCAGCAGTCGAACAGGGATGAACACTGAAGCTTTCTTT	CASSRTGMNTEAFF
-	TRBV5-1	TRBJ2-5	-	TGCGCCAGCAGAGATACCGTTAACTCGGAGACCCAGTACTTC	CASRDTVNSETQYF
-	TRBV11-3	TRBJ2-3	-	TGTGCCAGCAGCTTCCTAGCTGGGGATACGCAGTATTTT	CASSFLAGDTQYF
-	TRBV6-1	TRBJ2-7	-	TGTGCCAGTAAAATACAGGGTAACTCCTACGAGCAGTACTTC	CASKIQGNSYEQYF